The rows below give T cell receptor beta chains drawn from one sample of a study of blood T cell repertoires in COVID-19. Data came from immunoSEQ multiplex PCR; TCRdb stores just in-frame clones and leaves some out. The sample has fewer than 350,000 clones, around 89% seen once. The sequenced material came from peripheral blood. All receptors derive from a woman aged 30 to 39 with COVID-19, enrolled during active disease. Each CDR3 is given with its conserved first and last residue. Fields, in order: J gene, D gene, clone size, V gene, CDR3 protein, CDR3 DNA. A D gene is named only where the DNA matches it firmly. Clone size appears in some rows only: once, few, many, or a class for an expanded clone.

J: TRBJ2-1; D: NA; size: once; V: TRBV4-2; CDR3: CASSQAAYNEQFF; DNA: TGTGCCAGCAGCCAAGCCGCCTACAATGAGCAGTTCTTC
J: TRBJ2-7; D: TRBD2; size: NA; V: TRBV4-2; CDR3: CASSPSTSGTYEQYF; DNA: TGTGCCAGCAGCCCATCGACTAGCGGAACCTACGAGCAGTACTTC
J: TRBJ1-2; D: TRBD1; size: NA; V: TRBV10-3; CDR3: CATGTGPFTYGYTF; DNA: TGTGCCACTGGGACAGGTCCTTTTACCTATGGCTACACCTTC
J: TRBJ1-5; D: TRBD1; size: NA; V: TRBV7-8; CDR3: CASSPGTGVGQPQHF; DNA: TGTGCCAGCAGCCCCGGGACAGGGGTAGGTCAGCCCCAGCATTTT
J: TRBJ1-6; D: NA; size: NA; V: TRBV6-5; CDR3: CASSRGGDNSPLHF; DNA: TGTGCCAGCAGCCGGGGAGGGGATAATTCACCCCTCCACTTT
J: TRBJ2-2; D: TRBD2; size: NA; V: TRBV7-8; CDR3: CASSFVRGGTGELFF; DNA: TGTGCCAGCAGCTTTGTGCGGGGGGGCACCGGGGAGCTGTTTTTT
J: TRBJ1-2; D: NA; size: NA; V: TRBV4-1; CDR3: CASSQAVRDSADYTF; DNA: TGCGCCAGCAGCCAAGCCGTCCGGGACTCGGCCGACTACACCTTC
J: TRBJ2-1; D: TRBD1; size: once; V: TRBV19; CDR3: CASTAQGAGGYNEQFF; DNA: TGTGCCAGTACCGCACAGGGGGCAGGGGGGTACAATGAGCAGTTCTTC
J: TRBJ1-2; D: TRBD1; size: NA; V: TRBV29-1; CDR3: CSVAPGTGNYGYTF; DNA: TGCAGCGTCGCCCCTGGGACAGGGAACTATGGCTACACCTTC
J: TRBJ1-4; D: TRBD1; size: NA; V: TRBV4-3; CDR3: CASSPKTGTGHEKLFF; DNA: TGCGCCAGCAGCCCCAAGACCGGGACAGGACATGAAAAACTGTTTTTT
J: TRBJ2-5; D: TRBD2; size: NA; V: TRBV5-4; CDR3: CASRSGGVQETQYF; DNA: TGTGCCAGCAGGTCCGGGGGGGTACAAGAGACCCAGTACTTC
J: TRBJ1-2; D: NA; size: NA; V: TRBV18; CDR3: CASSPGAVYGYTF; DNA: TGTGCCAGCTCACCAGGGGCCGTCTATGGCTACACCTTC
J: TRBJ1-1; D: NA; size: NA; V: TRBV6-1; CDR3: CASSDLLNTEAFF; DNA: TGTGCCAGCAGTGATCTCTTGAACACTGAAGCTTTCTTT
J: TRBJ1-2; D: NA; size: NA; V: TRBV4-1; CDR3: CASSQDPSAYGYTF; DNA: TGCGCCAGCAGCCAAGACCCGAGTGCCTATGGCTACACCTTC
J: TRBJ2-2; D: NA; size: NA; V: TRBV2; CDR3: CASESPGANTGELFF; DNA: TGTGCCAGCGAATCGCCAGGCGCTAACACCGGGGAGCTGTTTTTT
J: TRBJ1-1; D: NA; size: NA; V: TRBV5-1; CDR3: CASKQEQAVKNTEAFF; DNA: TGCGCCAGCAAACAAGAACAGGCGGTAAAGAACACTGAAGCTTTCTTT
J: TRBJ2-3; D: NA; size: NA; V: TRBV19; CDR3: CASSIGPFNMAADTQYF; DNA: TGTGCCAGTAGTATAGGGCCCTTTAATATGGCTGCAGATACGCAGTATTTT
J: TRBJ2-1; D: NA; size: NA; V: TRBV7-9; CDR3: CASSLVPGAGPNEQFF; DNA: TGTGCCAGCAGCTTAGTTCCAGGCGCGGGCCCCAATGAGCAGTTCTTC
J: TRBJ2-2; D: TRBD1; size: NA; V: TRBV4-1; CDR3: CASSQGAGTGVRGGELFF; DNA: TGCGCCAGCAGCCAAGGGGCCGGGACAGGGGTGAGGGGCGGGGAGCTGTTTTTT
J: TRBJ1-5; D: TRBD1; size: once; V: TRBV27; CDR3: CASSLSWGQYNQPQHF; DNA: TGTGCCAGCAGTTTATCTTGGGGACAGTACAATCAGCCCCAGCATTTT
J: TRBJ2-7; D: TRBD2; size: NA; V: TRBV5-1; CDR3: CASSLGLAGGPNEQYF; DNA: TGCGCCAGCAGCCTCGGACTAGCGGGGGGTCCAAACGAGCAGTACTTC
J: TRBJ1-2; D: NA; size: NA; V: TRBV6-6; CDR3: CASSYQGENGYTF; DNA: TGTGCCAGCAGCTATCAGGGCGAGAACGGCTACACCTTC
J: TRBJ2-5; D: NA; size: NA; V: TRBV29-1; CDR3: CSAAPRGGEETQYF; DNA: TGCAGCGCAGCTCCACGTGGAGGGGAAGAGACCCAGTACTTC
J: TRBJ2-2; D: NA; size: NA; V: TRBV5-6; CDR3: CASSLSGTGELFF; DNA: TGTGCCAGCAGCTTATCAGGGACCGGGGAGCTGTTTTTT
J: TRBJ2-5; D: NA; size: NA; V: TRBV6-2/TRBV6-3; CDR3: CASSYSGGRGTQYF; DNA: TGTGCCAGCAGTTATTCGGGGGGCCGAGGTACCCAGTACTTC
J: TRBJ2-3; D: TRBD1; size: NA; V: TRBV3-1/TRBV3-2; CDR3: CASSQYPTGVNTQYF; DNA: TGTGCCAGCAGCCAGTACCCTACAGGGGTAAATACGCAGTATTTT
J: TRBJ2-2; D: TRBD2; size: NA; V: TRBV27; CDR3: CASSFGLAGAGELFF; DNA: TGTGCCAGCAGTTTCGGACTAGCGGGGGCGGGGGAGCTGTTTTTT
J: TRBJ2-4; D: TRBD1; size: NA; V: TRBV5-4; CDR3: CASSSRDRGLNIQYF; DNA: TGTGCCAGCAGCTCCCGGGACAGGGGGCTCAACATTCAGTACTTC
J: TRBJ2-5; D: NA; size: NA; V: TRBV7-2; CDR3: CASSLDAWGGEETQYF; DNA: TGTGCCAGCAGCTTAGACGCCTGGGGGGGCGAAGAGACCCAGTACTTC